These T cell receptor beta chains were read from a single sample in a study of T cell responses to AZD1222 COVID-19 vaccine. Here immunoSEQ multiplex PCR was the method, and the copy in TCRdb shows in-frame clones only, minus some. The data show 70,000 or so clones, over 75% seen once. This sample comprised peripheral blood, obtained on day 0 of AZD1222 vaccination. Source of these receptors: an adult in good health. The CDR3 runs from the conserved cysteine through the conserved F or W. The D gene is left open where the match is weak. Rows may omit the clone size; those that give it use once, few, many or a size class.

DNA: TGTGCCAGTAGTATAGCAAGGGGGGCCCAAGAGACCCAGTACTTC
CDR3: CASSIARGAQETQYF
D: NA
size: NA
V: TRBV19
J: TRBJ2-5

DNA: TGTGCCAGCAGTTTATTACCCAGGGTGAAGGAGCAGCCCCAGCATTTT
CDR3: CASSLLPRVKEQPQHF
D: NA
size: NA
V: TRBV28
J: TRBJ1-5

DNA: TGTGCCAGCAGCTTAGGGGGCGGGACAGCTGGAAATCGGGAGCAGTACTTC
CDR3: CASSLGGGTAGNREQYF
D: NA
size: NA
V: TRBV7-2
J: TRBJ2-7

DNA: TGTGCCAGCAGCGGACTGACCACTAGCGGGGGGGCCGGCGACACAGATACGCAGTATTTT
CDR3: CASSGLTTSGGAGDTDTQYF
D: TRBD2
size: NA
V: TRBV13
J: TRBJ2-3

DNA: TGCGCCAGCAGCTTGCCAGGGCCGAACTATGGCTACACCTTC
CDR3: CASSLPGPNYGYTF
D: NA
size: NA
V: TRBV5-1
J: TRBJ1-2

DNA: TGTGCCAGCAGCTTAGGATGGTATGGACAGACGAACACCGGGGAGCTGTTTTTT
CDR3: CASSLGWYGQTNTGELFF
D: NA
size: NA
V: TRBV7-9
J: TRBJ2-2

DNA: TGTGCCAGTAGAAAGACCGGGCAGGGAAACACCATATATTTT
CDR3: CASRKTGQGNTIYF
D: NA
size: NA
V: TRBV19
J: TRBJ1-3

DNA: TGTGCCAGCAGCTTGGACCGGGGGGGCCCTTATACGCAGTATTTT
CDR3: CASSLDRGGPYTQYF
D: TRBD2
size: few
V: TRBV5-4
J: TRBJ2-3

DNA: TGTGCCAGCAGCTCTTCGTATGAAAAACTGTTTTTT
CDR3: CASSSSYEKLFF
D: NA
size: NA
V: TRBV4-2
J: TRBJ1-4

DNA: TGTGCCAGCAGCCCTGGACACTTACAAGAGACCCAGTACTTC
CDR3: CASSPGHLQETQYF
D: NA
size: NA
V: TRBV5-4
J: TRBJ2-5

DNA: TGTGCCAGCAGTGGGGGACAGGGACCTTACAATGAGCAGTTCTTC
CDR3: CASSGGQGPYNEQFF
D: TRBD1
size: NA
V: TRBV2
J: TRBJ2-1

DNA: TGCAGCGTTGGCGGGGGGCAGGGGGTAGTTGGCTACACCTTC
CDR3: CSVGGGQGVVGYTF
D: TRBD1
size: NA
V: TRBV29-1
J: TRBJ1-2

DNA: TGTGCCAGCAGCTTAGACAGGACCTATGGCTACACCTTC
CDR3: CASSLDRTYGYTF
D: NA
size: NA
V: TRBV7-2
J: TRBJ1-2

DNA: TGCGCCAGCAGCCCCCAACAGGGCAAGAGTGAAGCTTTCTTT
CDR3: CASSPQQGKSEAFF
D: NA
size: NA
V: TRBV5-1
J: TRBJ1-1

DNA: TGTGCCAGCAGCCAAGATCTTCGCGGGGGGCTTGGAGATACGCAGTATTTT
CDR3: CASSQDLRGGLGDTQYF
D: TRBD2
size: NA
V: TRBV3-1/TRBV3-2
J: TRBJ2-3

DNA: TGTGCCAGCAGCTTAGCTCCGGGACAGGGCGGAGGTGGCTACACCTTC
CDR3: CASSLAPGQGGGGYTF
D: TRBD1
size: NA
V: TRBV11-1
J: TRBJ1-2

DNA: TGTGCCTGGAGTGTAGGGGGGGCGACTGAGCAGTTCTTC
CDR3: CAWSVGGATEQFF
D: NA
size: NA
V: TRBV30
J: TRBJ2-1

DNA: TGTGCCAGCAGTTCCCTCGGAGGGGAAGTATGGTATGGCTACACCTTC
CDR3: CASSSLGGEVWYGYTF
D: NA
size: NA
V: TRBV28
J: TRBJ1-2

DNA: TGTGCCAGCAGTTTCGGGTGGCAGGATGGAGCTTTCTTT
CDR3: CASSFGWQDGAFF
D: NA
size: NA
V: TRBV28
J: TRBJ1-1

DNA: TGTGCCAGCAGCTTAGATCCAGGGATCACTGAAGCTTTCTTT
CDR3: CASSLDPGITEAFF
D: NA
size: NA
V: TRBV11-2
J: TRBJ1-1

DNA: TGTGCCAGCAGTGATGGGGGCTATGGCTACACCTTC
CDR3: CASSDGGYGYTF
D: NA
size: NA
V: TRBV25-1
J: TRBJ1-2

DNA: TGTGCCAGCAGTTTGAACGCAAACACTGAAGCTTTCTTT
CDR3: CASSLNANTEAFF
D: NA
size: NA
V: TRBV27
J: TRBJ1-1

DNA: TGTGCCCCGGGAATCACAGGGAACAGCAATCAGCCCCAGCATTTT
CDR3: CAPGITGNSNQPQHF
D: NA
size: NA
V: TRBV24-1
J: TRBJ1-5

DNA: TGTGCCTGGAGTGGGGATAGCAATCAGCCCCAGCATTTT
CDR3: CAWSGDSNQPQHF
D: NA
size: NA
V: TRBV30
J: TRBJ1-5

DNA: TGCGCCAGCAGCTTGGGGGACAGGGGTTACATTCAGTACTTC
CDR3: CASSLGDRGYIQYF
D: TRBD1
size: NA
V: TRBV5-1
J: TRBJ2-4

DNA: TGTGCCAGCAGCCCTTGGGCGGCGGGGGGGGATACGCAGTATTTT
CDR3: CASSPWAAGGDTQYF
D: TRBD2
size: NA
V: TRBV7-9
J: TRBJ2-3

DNA: TGTGCCAGCAGCCCCCTCTCTAGACAAGAGACCCAGTACTTC
CDR3: CASSPLSRQETQYF
D: NA
size: NA
V: TRBV6-2/TRBV6-3
J: TRBJ2-5

DNA: TGTGCCAGCAGCAAAGCGGTGGACAGGGAGTATTACGAGCAGTACTTC
CDR3: CASSKAVDREYYEQYF
D: NA
size: NA
V: TRBV21-1
J: TRBJ2-7

DNA: TGTGCCAGCAAGGGCTCTGGAAACACCATATATTTT
CDR3: CASKGSGNTIYF
D: NA
size: NA
V: TRBV2
J: TRBJ1-3

DNA: TGTGCCAGTAGTCCGTCGACAGGGGATAACTATGGCTACACCTTC
CDR3: CASSPSTGDNYGYTF
D: TRBD1
size: NA
V: TRBV19
J: TRBJ1-2

DNA: TGTGCCAGCAGGTCTTCGAGCCTCCAAAGGGCCCAGCATTTT
CDR3: CASRSSSLQRAQHF
D: NA
size: once
V: TRBV28
J: TRBJ1-5

DNA: TGCGCCAGCAGCCAAGGAGGAATGACTGTCAGGAGCTCCTACGAGCAGTACTTC
CDR3: CASSQGGMTVRSSYEQYF
D: NA
size: NA
V: TRBV4-1
J: TRBJ2-7

DNA: TGTGCCAGCAGCCCGATGGGACCACTAGGTGGCTACACCTTC
CDR3: CASSPMGPLGGYTF
D: NA
size: NA
V: TRBV5-6
J: TRBJ1-2

DNA: TGTGCCAGTAGAAGGGATTCCAAGAGCAATCAGCCCCAGCATTTT
CDR3: CASRRDSKSNQPQHF
D: NA
size: NA
V: TRBV19
J: TRBJ1-5

DNA: TGTGCCAGCAGCTTACGTGAGATTAGGGATACGCAGTATTTT
CDR3: CASSLREIRDTQYF
D: NA
size: NA
V: TRBV5-4
J: TRBJ2-3

DNA: TGTGCCAGCAGTGATGGGGCTGTAGGAAAACTGTTTTTT
CDR3: CASSDGAVGKLFF
D: NA
size: once
V: TRBV6-4
J: TRBJ1-4

DNA: TGTGCCAGCAGCCCGCGGACAGGTTCCTTAATGAACACTGAAGCTTTCTTT
CDR3: CASSPRTGSLMNTEAFF
D: TRBD1
size: NA
V: TRBV7-9
J: TRBJ1-1

DNA: TGTGCCAGGAACGGAGGAGCCACGGATACGCAGTATTTT
CDR3: CARNGGATDTQYF
D: NA
size: NA
V: TRBV2
J: TRBJ2-3

DNA: TGTGCCAGCAGCCCGTGGACAGGGGGGAACTATGGCTACACCTTC
CDR3: CASSPWTGGNYGYTF
D: TRBD1
size: NA
V: TRBV5-8
J: TRBJ1-2

DNA: TGTGCCAGCAGCCAGGGACAGGTTAGGACTAATGAAAAACTGTTTTTT
CDR3: CASSQGQVRTNEKLFF
D: TRBD1
size: NA
V: TRBV4-2
J: TRBJ1-4

DNA: TGTGCCAGCAGCCCAAGACAGGGGCGCACAGATACGCAGTATTTT
CDR3: CASSPRQGRTDTQYF
D: TRBD1
size: NA
V: TRBV7-3
J: TRBJ2-3

DNA: TGCGCCAGCAGCTTGCGGTCTGGCTACGAGCAGTACTTC
CDR3: CASSLRSGYEQYF
D: NA
size: NA
V: TRBV5-1
J: TRBJ2-7

DNA: TGTGCCGCGGGGGACACTCAAGCCGGAGCTTTCTTT
CDR3: CAAGDTQAGAFF
D: NA
size: NA
V: TRBV6-5
J: TRBJ1-1

DNA: TGTGCCAGCAGAAGTGGACAGGTGGCGGGGGAGCTGTTTTTT
CDR3: CASRSGQVAGELFF
D: TRBD1
size: NA
V: TRBV28
J: TRBJ2-2

DNA: TGCGCCAGCAGCTTGACGGCTTCCTACGAGCAGTACTTC
CDR3: CASSLTASYEQYF
D: NA
size: once
V: TRBV5-1
J: TRBJ2-7

DNA: TGCGCCAGCAGCTTGGACGGGGACGTTAGGGAAAAACTGTTTTTT
CDR3: CASSLDGDVREKLFF
D: NA
size: once
V: TRBV5-1
J: TRBJ1-4